This TCR beta chain was identified in a study of blood T cell repertoires in COVID-19. CDR1 and CDR2 (germline): SGHTA, FQGNSA. CDR3 size: 16 residues. With 4 bases clipped from V and 6 bases from J, the junction kept 11 bases outside the gene matches. As originally analysed: Estimation of nucleated cell counts relied on the amplification of reference gene primers. Libraries were prepared by immunoSEQ multiplex PCR; TCRdb keeps only in-frame clonotypes and omits some of them. V and J calls and clone size are copied from that table; D and trimming were computed from the DNA. The table records about 150,000 clones, under 90% of them present only once.

The chain couples TRBV7-2 to TRBJ1-2; 10 bases are shared with TRBD1. This receptor was taken from a man between 60 and 70 years old with acute or convalescent COVID-19. Sequencing was carried out using peripheral blood. As DNA, the CDR3 is TGTGCCAGCAGCTCCAACCGGGACAGGGGTCCTCATGGCTACACCTTC. Translated, it gives CASSSNRDRGPHGYTF.